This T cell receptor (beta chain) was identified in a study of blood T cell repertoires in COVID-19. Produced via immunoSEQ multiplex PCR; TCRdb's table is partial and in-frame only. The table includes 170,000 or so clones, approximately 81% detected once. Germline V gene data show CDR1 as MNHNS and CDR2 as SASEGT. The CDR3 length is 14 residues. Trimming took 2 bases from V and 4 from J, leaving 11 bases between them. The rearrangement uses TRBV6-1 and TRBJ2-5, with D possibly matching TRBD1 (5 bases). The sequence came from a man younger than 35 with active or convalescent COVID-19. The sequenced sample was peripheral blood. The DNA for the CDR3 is TGTGCCAGCAGTGAATTTTCAAGGGGAGAGACCCAGTACTTC. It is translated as CASSEFSRGETQYF.